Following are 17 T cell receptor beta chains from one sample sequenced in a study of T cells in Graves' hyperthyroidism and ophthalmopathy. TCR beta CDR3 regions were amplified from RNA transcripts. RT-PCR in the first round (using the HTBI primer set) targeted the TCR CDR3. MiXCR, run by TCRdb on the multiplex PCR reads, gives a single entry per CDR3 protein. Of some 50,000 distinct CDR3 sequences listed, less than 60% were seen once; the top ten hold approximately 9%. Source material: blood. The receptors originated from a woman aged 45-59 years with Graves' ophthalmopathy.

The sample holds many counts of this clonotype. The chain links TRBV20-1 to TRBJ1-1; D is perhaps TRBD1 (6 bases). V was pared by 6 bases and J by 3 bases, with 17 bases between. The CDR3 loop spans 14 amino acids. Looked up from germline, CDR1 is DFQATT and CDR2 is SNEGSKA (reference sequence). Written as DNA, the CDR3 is TGCAGTGCCCAAAAAGGGGGTTCGGACACTGAAGCTTTCTTT. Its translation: CSAQKGGSDTEAFF.

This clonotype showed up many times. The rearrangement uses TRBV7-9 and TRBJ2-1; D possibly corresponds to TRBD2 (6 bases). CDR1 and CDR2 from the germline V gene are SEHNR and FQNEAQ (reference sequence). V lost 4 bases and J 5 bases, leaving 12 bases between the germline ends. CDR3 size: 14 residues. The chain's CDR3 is CASSSEGRHNEQFF. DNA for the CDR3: TGTGCCAGCAGCTCCGAAGGGAGGCACAATGAGCAGTTCTTC.

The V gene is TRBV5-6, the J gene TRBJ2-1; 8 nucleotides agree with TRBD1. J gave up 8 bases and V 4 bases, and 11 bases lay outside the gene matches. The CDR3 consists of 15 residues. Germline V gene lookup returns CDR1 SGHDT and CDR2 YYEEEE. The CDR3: CASSPDDRGLDEQFF. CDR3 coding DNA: TGTGCCAGCAGCCCCGACGACAGGGGATTGGATGAGCAGTTCTTC. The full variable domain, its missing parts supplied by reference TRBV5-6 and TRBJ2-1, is DAGVTQSPTHLIKTRGQQVTLRCSPKSGHDTVSWYQQALGQGPQFIFQYYEEEERQRGNFPDRFSGHQFPNYSSELNVNALLLGDSALYLCASSPDDRGLDEQFFGPGTRLTVL.

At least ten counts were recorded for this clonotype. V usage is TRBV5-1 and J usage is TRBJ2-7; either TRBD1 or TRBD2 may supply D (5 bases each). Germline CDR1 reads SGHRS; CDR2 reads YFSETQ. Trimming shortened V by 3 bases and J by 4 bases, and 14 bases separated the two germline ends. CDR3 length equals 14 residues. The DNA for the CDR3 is TGCGCCAGCAGCTACACCGGGACCGAGTACGAGCAGTACTTC. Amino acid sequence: CASSYTGTEYEQYF.

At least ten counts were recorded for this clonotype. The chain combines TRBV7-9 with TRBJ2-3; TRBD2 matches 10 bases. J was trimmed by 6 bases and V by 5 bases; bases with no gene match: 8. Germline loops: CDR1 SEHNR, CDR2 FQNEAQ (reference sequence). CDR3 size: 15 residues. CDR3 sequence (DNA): TGTGCCAGCAGCCACAGCGGGGGGGCGGGTGATACGCAGTATTTT. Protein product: CASSHSGGAGDTQYF.

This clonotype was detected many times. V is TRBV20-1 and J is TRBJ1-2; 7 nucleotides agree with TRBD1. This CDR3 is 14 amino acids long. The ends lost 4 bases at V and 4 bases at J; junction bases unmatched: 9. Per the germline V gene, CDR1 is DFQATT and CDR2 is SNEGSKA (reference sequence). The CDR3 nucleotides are TGCAGTGCTACTAGACAGGGCGAGGGCTATGGCTACACCTTC. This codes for CSATRQGEGYGYTF.

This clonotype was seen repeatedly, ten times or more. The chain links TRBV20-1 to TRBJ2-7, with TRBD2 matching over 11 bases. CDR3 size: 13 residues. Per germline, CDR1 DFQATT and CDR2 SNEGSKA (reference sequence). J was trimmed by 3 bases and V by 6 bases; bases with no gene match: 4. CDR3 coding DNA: TGCAGTGCACTCGGACTAGCGGGCTACGAGCAGTACTTC. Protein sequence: CSALGLAGYEQYF.

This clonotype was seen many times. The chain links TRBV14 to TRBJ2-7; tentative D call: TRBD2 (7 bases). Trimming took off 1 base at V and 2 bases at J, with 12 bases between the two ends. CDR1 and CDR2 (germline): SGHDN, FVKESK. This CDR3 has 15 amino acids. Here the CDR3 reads CASSQGGGGTYEQYF. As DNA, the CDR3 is TGTGCCAGCAGCCAAGGTGGGGGGGGCACCTACGAGCAGTACTTC. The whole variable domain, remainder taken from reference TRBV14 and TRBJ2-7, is EAGVTQFPSHSVIEKGQTVTLRCDPISGHDNLYWYRRVMGKEIKFLLHFVKESKQDESGMPNNRFLAERTGGTYSTLKVQPAELEDSGVYFCASSQGGGGTYEQYFGPGTRLTVT.

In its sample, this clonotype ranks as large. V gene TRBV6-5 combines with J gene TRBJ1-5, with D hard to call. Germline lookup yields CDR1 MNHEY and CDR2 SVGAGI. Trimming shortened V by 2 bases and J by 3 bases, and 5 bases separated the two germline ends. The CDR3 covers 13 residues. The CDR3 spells CASSYGFNQPQHF. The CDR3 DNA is TGTGCCAGCAGTTACGGGTTCAATCAGCCCCAGCATTTT.

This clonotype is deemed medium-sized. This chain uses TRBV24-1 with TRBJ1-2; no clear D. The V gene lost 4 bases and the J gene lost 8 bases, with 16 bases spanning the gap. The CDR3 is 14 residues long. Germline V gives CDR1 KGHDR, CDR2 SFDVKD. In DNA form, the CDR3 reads TGTGCCACCAGTGACCCTAACAGCGGACGGGGCTACACCTTC. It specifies CATSDPNSGRGYTF.

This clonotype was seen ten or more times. CDR3 in amino acids: CASSLGLGQETQYF. The CDR3 coding sequence is TGTGCCAGCAGCTTAGGACTAGGACAAGAGACCCAGTACTTC. The chain has TRBV7-2 and TRBJ2-5, with D possibly TRBD2 on 6 matching bases. Germline CDR1 and CDR2: SGHTA and FQGNSA. Trimming removed 1 base at V and 2 bases at J, with 8 bases between. The CDR3 covers 14 residues.

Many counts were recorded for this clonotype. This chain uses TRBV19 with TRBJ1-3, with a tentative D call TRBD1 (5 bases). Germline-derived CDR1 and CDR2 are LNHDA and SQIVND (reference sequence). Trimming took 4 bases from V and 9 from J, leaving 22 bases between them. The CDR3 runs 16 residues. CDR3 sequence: CASSNLGTAMSGTIYF. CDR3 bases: TGTGCCAGTAGTAACCTTGGGACCGCTATGTCGGGCACCATATATTTT.

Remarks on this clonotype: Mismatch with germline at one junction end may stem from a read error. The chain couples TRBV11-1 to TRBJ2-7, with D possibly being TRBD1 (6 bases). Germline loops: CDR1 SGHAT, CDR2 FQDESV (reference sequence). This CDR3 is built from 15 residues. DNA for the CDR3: TGTGCCAGCAGCTCCGCCGGGATAGGGGGTTACGTGCAGTACTTC. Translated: CASSSAGIGGYVQYF.

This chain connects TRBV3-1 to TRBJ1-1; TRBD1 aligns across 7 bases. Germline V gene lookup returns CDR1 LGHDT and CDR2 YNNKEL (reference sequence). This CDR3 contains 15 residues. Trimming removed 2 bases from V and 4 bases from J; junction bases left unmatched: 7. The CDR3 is CASSQLDRPSTEAFF. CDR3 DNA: TGTGCCAGCAGCCAACTGGACAGGCCGAGCACTGAAGCTTTCTTT.

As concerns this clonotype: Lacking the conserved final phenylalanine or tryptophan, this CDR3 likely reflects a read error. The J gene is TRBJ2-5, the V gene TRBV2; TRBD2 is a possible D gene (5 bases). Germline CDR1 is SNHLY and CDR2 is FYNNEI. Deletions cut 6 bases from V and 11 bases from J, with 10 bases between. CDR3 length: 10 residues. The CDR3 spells CASSAPGQYD. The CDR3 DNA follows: TGTGCCAGCAGCGCACCGGGACAGTACGAC.

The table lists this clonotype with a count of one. In nucleotides, the CDR3 is TGCAGTGCTAGAGACGCCGGGACCGGGGAGCTGTTTTTT. Its protein is CSARDAGTGELFF. The chain joins TRBV20-1 to TRBJ2-2; D call uncertain. The CDR3 covers 13 residues. The germline V and J ends were trimmed by 0 bases and 5 bases, with 7 bases remaining between them. Germline assignment: CDR1 DFQATT and CDR2 SNEGSKA (reference sequence).

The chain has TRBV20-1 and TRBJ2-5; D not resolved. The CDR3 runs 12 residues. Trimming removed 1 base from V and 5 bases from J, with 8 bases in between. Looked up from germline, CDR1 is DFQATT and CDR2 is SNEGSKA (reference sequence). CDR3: CSARGQGETQYF. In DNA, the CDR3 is TGCAGTGCTAGAGGGCAAGGGGAGACCCAGTACTTC.